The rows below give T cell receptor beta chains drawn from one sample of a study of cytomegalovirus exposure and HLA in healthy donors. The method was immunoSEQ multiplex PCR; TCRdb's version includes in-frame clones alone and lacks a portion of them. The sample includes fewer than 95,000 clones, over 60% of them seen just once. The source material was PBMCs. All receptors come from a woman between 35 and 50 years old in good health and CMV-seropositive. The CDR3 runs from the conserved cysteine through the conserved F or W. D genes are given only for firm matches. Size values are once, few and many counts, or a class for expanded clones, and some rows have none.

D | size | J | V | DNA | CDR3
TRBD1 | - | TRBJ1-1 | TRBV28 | TGTGCCAGCAGTGTTTTACAGGGGTATACTGAAGCTTTCTTT | CASSVLQGYTEAFF
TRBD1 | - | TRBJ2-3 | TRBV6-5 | TGTGCCAGCGGATTCCAGGGGGCGGCAGATACGCAGTATTTT | CASGFQGAADTQYF
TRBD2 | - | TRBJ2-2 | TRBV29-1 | TGCAGCGTTGAATCTAGCGGCTCGAACACCGGGGAGCTGTTTTTT | CSVESSGSNTGELFF
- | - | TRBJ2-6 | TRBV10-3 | TGTGCCATCAGCGAACAGGGATCTGGGGCCAACGTCCTGACTTTC | CAISEQGSGANVLTF
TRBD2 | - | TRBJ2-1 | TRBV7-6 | TGTGCCAGCAGCACGGGTCCGGGACTAGCGACATTCGAGGTCTACAATGAGCAGTTCTTC | CASSTGPGLATFEVYNEQFF
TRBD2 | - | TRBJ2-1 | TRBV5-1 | TGCGCCAGCAGCTTCCCTAGCGGGATGAATGAGCAGTTCTTC | CASSFPSGMNEQFF
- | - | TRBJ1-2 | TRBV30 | TGTGCCTGGAGTGTCGGGTGGTATGGCTACACCTTC | CAWSVGWYGYTF
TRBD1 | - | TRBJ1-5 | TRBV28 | TGTGCCAGCAGTCCCCCCAGGGGGGCCCGGCCCCAGCATTTT | CASSPPRGARPQHF
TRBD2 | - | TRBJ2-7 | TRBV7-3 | TGTGCCAGCAGCTTTGCGGGGACTAGAAGCTACGAGCAGTACTTC | CASSFAGTRSYEQYF
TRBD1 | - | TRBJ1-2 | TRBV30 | TGTGCCTGGAGTGCGATAGCGAAGACGACAGGGTCTTTTGGTGGCTACACCTTC | CAWSAIAKTTGSFGGYTF
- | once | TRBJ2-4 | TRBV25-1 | TGTGCCAGCAGTGTGGGGGGAGCCAAAAACATTCAGTACTTC | CASSVGGAKNIQYF
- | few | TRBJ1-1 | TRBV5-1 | TGCGCCAGCGCCCTTGCGGGGGACACTGAAGCTTTCTTT | CASALAGDTEAFF
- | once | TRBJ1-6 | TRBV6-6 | TGTGCCAGCAGTTACTCGACGCAGGGGAGTTCACCCCTCCACTTT | CASSYSTQGSSPLHF
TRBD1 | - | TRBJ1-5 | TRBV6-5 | TGTGCCAGCAGTCGGACAGGGGGCCGCAATCAGCCCCAGCATTTT | CASSRTGGRNQPQHF
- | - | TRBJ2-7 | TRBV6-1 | TGTGCCAGCAGTCTACAGATTTTGATCTACGAGCAGTACTTC | CASSLQILIYEQYF
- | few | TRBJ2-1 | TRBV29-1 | TGCAGCGTTCTGGAGGATTCCTACAATGAGCAGTTCTTC | CSVLEDSYNEQFF
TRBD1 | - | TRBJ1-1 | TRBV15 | TGTGCCACCAGCCTCCAGGGGGGGAACACTGAAGCTTTCTTT | CATSLQGGNTEAFF
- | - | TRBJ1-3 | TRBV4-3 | TGCGCCAGCAGCCAAGTAGATACGCGGGGGGGCTCTGGAAACACCATATATTTT | CASSQVDTRGGSGNTIYF
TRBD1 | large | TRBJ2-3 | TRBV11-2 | TGTGCCAGCAGCGTGCCGGGACAGGGGTTGGGTACGCAGTATTTT | CASSVPGQGLGTQYF
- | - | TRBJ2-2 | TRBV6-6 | TGTGCCAGCGACAGGTCGAGCGGGGAGCTGTTTTTT | CASDRSSGELFF
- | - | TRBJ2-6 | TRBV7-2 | TGTGCCAGCAGCCGACAACCAGGGTCTGGGGCCAACGTCCTGACTTTC | CASSRQPGSGANVLTF
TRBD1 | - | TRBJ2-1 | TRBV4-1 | TGCGCCAGCAGTCAACCGGGACAGGGGATTAATGAGCAGTTCTTC | CASSQPGQGINEQFF
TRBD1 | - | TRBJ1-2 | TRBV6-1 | TGTGCCAGCAGTGACAGGGGGAGAAATGGCTACACCTTC | CASSDRGRNGYTF
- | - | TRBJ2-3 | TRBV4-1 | TGCGCCAGCAGCCAGTCCCAAGATACGCAGTATTTT | CASSQSQDTQYF
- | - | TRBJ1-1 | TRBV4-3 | TGCGCCAGCAGCCAAGACCACAGTGGGACTGAAGCTTTCTTT | CASSQDHSGTEAFF
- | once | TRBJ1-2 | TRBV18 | TGTGCCAGCTCGCTTTTAGAGATGAGTTCTAACTATGGCTACACCTTC | CASSLLEMSSNYGYTF
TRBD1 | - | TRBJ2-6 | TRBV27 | TGTGCCAGCAGTCCCGACAGGGCATCTGGGGCCAACGTCCTGACTTTC | CASSPDRASGANVLTF
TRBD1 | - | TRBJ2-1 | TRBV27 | TGTGCCAGCAGTTTAGGACAGGGGAGTTCCTACAATGAGCAGTTCTTC | CASSLGQGSSYNEQFF
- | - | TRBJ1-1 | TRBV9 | TGTGCCAGCAGCGTAGATATAACACGGAACACTGAAGCTTTCTTT | CASSVDITRNTEAFF
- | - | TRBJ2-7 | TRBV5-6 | TGTGCCAGCAGCTTGAGGCTAGGATTGAACGAGCAGTACTTC | CASSLRLGLNEQYF
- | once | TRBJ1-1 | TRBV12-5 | TGTGCTAGTGGTTTTAGACCGAGGGATACTGAAGCTTTCTTT | CASGFRPRDTEAFF
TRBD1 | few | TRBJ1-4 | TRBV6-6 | TGTGCCAGCAGCCAACGCCTGACAGGGACGAATGAAAAACTGTTTTTT | CASSQRLTGTNEKLFF
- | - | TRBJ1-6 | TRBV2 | TGTGCCACCCCGCGAGGCAGCTCCTATAATTCACCCCTCCACTTT | CATPRGSSYNSPLHF
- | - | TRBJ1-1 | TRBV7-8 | TGTGCCAGCAGCTCGCAAGCAGGCAACACTGAAGCTTTCTTT | CASSSQAGNTEAFF
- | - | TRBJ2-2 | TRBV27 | TGTGCCAGCGGACAAAGGCCGAACCAACCGAACACCGGGGAGCTGTTTTTT | CASGQRPNQPNTGELFF
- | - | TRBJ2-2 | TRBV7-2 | TGTGCCAGCAGCTTAGTAGTCGGGGAGCTGTTTTTT | CASSLVVGELFF
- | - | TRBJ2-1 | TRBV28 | TGTGCCAGCAGTTTCAACCCCCTGCGGGGGCAGTTCTTC | CASSFNPLRGQFF
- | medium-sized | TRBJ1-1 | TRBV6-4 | TGTGCCAGCAGTGACTCACAGAACACTGAAGCTTTCTTT | CASSDSQNTEAFF
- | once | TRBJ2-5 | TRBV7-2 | TGTGCCAGCAGCACCAGCCAAGAGACCCAGTACTTC | CASSTSQETQYF
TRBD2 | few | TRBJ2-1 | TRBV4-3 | TGCGCCAGCAGCCAGGCCGCGTGGGGAGCGGGAGCAGATGAGCAGTTCTTC | CASSQAAWGAGADEQFF
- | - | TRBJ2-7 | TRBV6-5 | TGTGCCAGCAGTCCTGATTGGGACACCGGCTACGAGCAGTACTTC | CASSPDWDTGYEQYF
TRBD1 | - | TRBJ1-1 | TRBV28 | TGTGCCAGCAGACAGGGGGCGGCTGAAGCTTTCTTT | CASRQGAAEAFF
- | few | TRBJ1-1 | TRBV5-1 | TGCGCCAGCAGCTTGGAAGGAGTAGGCACTGAAGCTTTCTTT | CASSLEGVGTEAFF
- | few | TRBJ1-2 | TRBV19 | TGTGCCAGTAGCGACAGGAGCTATGGCTACACCTTC | CASSDRSYGYTF
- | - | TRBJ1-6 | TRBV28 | TGTGCCAGCAGTTTGAGTCCCCGACCCCTCCACTTT | CASSLSPRPLHF